Below, 20 T cell receptor beta chains from the same sample are listed, as sequenced in a study of T cell responses to AZD1222 COVID-19 vaccine (dated by TCRdb to 2020 to 2023). The library was made by the immunoSEQ multiplex PCR assay. TCRdb mirrors the immuneACCESS table, restricted to in-frame sequences. Some clones are absent from its copies; in checked studies, under half trace to an unresolved V gene, and the reason for the others is unknown. The sample table records approximately 150,000 clones; 88% of these occur just once. The ten largest clones represent around 2.2% of the sample. Reading the label with the study, this specimen's time point is: baseline before first vaccination. The sample here was peripheral blood, taken on day 0 of AZD1222 vaccination. Source of these receptors: an adult in good health.

This chain links TRBV4-3 with TRBJ2-7; D is unresolved. Trimming removed 4 bases at V and 2 bases at J, with 18 bases between. This CDR3 has 16 residues. Germline V CDR1 and CDR2: LGHNA, YSLEER. The CDR3 bases are TGCGCCAGCAGCCCAGATTACGGTCTAACTCCCTACGAGCAGTACTTC. Encoded protein: CASSPDYGLTPYEQYF.

The V call is TRBV2, the J call TRBJ1-1; 9 bases line up with TRBD1. V dropped 5 bases and J dropped 6; count of bases not matched to a gene: 7. The germline V gene has CDR1 SNHLY and CDR2 FYNNEI. The CDR3 runs to 14 residues. The CDR3 is CASSPTDRGAEAFF. The CDR3 DNA reads as TGTGCCAGCAGTCCCACGGACAGGGGCGCTGAAGCTTTCTTT.

The chain uses TRBV27 and TRBJ1-1; 10 bases agree with TRBD1. Germline CDR1 is MNHEY and CDR2 is SMNVEV (reference sequence). V shed 3 bases and J 4 bases; nucleotides not matched to a gene: 2. The CDR3 totals 14 residues. The CDR3 sequence is CASSLTGGFTEAFF. The DNA for the CDR3 is TGTGCCAGCAGTTTGACAGGGGGCTTCACTGAAGCTTTCTTT.

The CDR3 region has the DNA TGTGCCAGCACCCTTGAACTAGCGGGTAGTTACGAGCAGTACTTC. Its translation: CASTLELAGSYEQYF. The chain uses TRBV6-5 and TRBJ2-7, with 9 bases that match TRBD2. CDR1 is MNHEY, CDR2 SVGAGI, per germline. CDR3 size: 15 residues. The ends lost 7 bases at V and 4 bases at J; junction bases unmatched: 11.

The rearrangement joins TRBV5-1 to TRBJ2-1; 9 bases are a match to TRBD2. The germline gives CDR1 SGHRS, CDR2 YFSETQ. V shed 1 base, J shed 4 bases, and the junction held 3 bases outside the gene matches. This CDR3 has 15 amino acids. The CDR3 here is CASSLTSGSYNEQFF. The CDR3 DNA follows: TGCGCCAGCAGCTTGACTAGCGGGTCTTACAATGAGCAGTTCTTC. Based on the CDR3 plus reference TRBV5-1 and TRBJ2-1, the full variable domain is KAGVTQTPRYLIKTRGQQVTLSCSPISGHRSVSWYQQTPGQGLQFLFEYFSETQRNKGNFPGRFSGRQFSNSRSEMNVSTLELGDSALYLCASSLTSGSYNEQFFGPGTRLTVL.

DNA of the CDR3: TGTGCCAGCAGCCCCCCATGGGGCCCGGAGCAGTTCTTC. Translated, it gives CASSPPWGPEQFF. The chain has TRBV9 and TRBJ2-1; maybe TRBD1 (5 bases). The V end lost 4 bases, the J end lost 10 bases, and 15 bases lay between the germline ends. This CDR3 contains 13 residues. Germline CDR1 reads SGDLS; CDR2 reads YYNGEE.

This rearrangement joins TRBV5-1 to TRBJ1-3; 7 bases line up with TRBD1. CDR1 and CDR2 (germline): SGHRS, YFSETQ. There are 15 residues in the CDR3. With V trimmed by 6 bases and J by 0 bases, 6 bases remained unmatched. CDR3 coding DNA: TGCGCCAGCAATCCTGGGGACAGCTCTGGAAACACCATATATTTT. It codes for CASNPGDSSGNTIYF.

V usage is TRBV4-1 and J usage is TRBJ2-5; D is possibly TRBD1 or TRBD2 (5 bases each). The ends were cut back, 0 bases at V and 4 bases at J, with 9 bases in the middle. The CDR3 has 14 amino acids. Germline CDR1 and CDR2: MGHRA and YSYEKL. The CDR3 bases are TGCGCCAGCAGCCAAGATCTGAGGGGAGAGACCCAGTACTTC. Protein sequence: CASSQDLRGETQYF.

V gene TRBV24-1 combines with J gene TRBJ1-2; D is possibly TRBD1 (5 bases). Germline V gene data show CDR1 as KGHDR and CDR2 as SFDVKD. This CDR3 is 14 amino acids long. Trimming left V 6 bases short and J 0 bases short, with 10 bases between. CDR3 sequence (DNA): TGTGCCACCAGTAGGGTGACAGCTAACTATGGCTACACCTTC. The encoded protein is CATSRVTANYGYTF.

J is TRBJ1-5 and V is TRBV28, with D unresolved. V was pared by 6 bases and J by 1 base, with 16 bases between. This CDR3 contains 16 residues. Germline assignment: CDR1 MDHEN and CDR2 SYDVKM. CDR3 DNA sequence: TGTGCCAGCAGCGGTCACGGCAGACTAAGCAATCAGCCCCAGCATTTT. It codes for CASSGHGRLSNQPQHF. Using reference TRBV28 and TRBJ1-5 for the parts outside the CDR3, the full variable domain is DVKVTQSSRYLVKRTGEKVFLECVQDMDHENMFWYRQDPGLGLRLIYFSYDVKMKEKGDIPEGYSVSREKKERFSLILESASTNQTSMYLCASSGHGRLSNQPQHFGDGTRLSIL.

The V call is TRBV10-3, the J call TRBJ2-1; 8 nucleotides match TRBD1. Per germline, CDR1 ENHRY and CDR2 SYGVKD. Losses at the gene ends were 8 bases for V and 5 bases for J; bases not matched to a gene: 5. There are 13 residues in the CDR3. DNA for the CDR3: TGTGCCATCGAGGACAGGGCACACAATGAGCAGTTCTTC. This gives the protein CAIEDRAHNEQFF.

The V gene is TRBV14, the J gene TRBJ2-1, with 9 bases that match TRBD2. From germline, CDR1 is SGHDN and CDR2 FVKESK. After removal of 1 base from V and 6 bases from J, the junction contained 7 bases not matched to a gene. This CDR3 contains 16 residues. DNA of the CDR3: TGTGCCAGCAGCCAAGCGGGACTAGCAAGACTCAATGAGCAGTTCTTC. It yields the protein CASSQAGLARLNEQFF.

The chain carries TRBV27 and TRBJ1-2, with D tentatively TRBD1 (5 bases). CDR1 and CDR2 from the germline V gene are MNHEY and SMNVEV (reference sequence). CDR3 size: 14 residues. Trimming cost V 7 bases and J 8 bases, with 20 bases left between them. CDR3 sequence: CASTQRGGGSGYTF. The CDR3 region has the DNA TGTGCCAGCACCCAGCGGGGGGGAGGGTCGGGCTACACCTTC.

The chain employs TRBV9 and TRBJ1-3; possible D gene TRBD1, 5 bases. Germline V gives CDR1 SGDLS, CDR2 YYNGEE. This CDR3 has 15 amino acids. The V and J ends lost 4 bases and 1 base respectively, with 12 bases between them. This CDR3 is CASSKGGGSGNTIYF. CDR3 nucleotide sequence: TGTGCCAGCAGCAAAGGTGGGGGGTCTGGAAACACCATATATTTT.

The chain recombines TRBV5-1 with TRBJ1-5; 7 nucleotides match TRBD1. V lost 0 bases and J lost 4; bases outside the gene matches: 1. The CDR3 loop spans 14 amino acids. The germline V gene has CDR1 SGHRS and CDR2 YFSETQ. CDR3 region: CASSLEGQNQPQHF. In nucleotides, the CDR3 is TGCGCCAGCAGCTTGGAGGGACAGAATCAGCCCCAGCATTTT.

V is TRBV5-4 and J is TRBJ2-1, with 10 positions matching TRBD2. V lost 4 bases, J lost 2 bases, and 3 bases stayed unmatched. The length of the CDR3 is 15 residues. Germline-derived CDR1 and CDR2 are SGHNT and YYREEE (reference sequence). This chain's CDR3 is CASSRGLAAYNEQFF. CDR3 DNA: TGTGCCAGCAGCCGAGGACTAGCGGCCTACAATGAGCAGTTCTTC.

V is TRBV3-1 (or the pseudogene TRBV3-2) and J is TRBJ2-7; tentative D call: TRBD1 (6 bases). The V gene's germline CDR1 is LGHDT and CDR2 YNNKEL (reference sequence). This CDR3 comprises 14 residues. The V end was cut by 4 bases, the J end by 3 bases, with 13 bases between. CDR3 sequence (DNA): TGTGCCAGCAGCCGAGGGACAACCAACTACGAGCAGTACTTC. The encoded protein is CASSRGTTNYEQYF.

The J gene is TRBJ2-1, the V gene TRBV27, with 7 bases fitting TRBD1. The CDR3 spans 15 residues. Germline trimming cut 5 bases from V and 0 bases from J; bases unmatched to any gene: 4. Germline-derived CDR1 and CDR2 are MNHEY and SMNVEV (reference sequence). The CDR3 nucleotides read TGTGCCAGCAGTCTCACAGGGGACTCCTACAATGAGCAGTTCTTC. Translation gives CASSLTGDSYNEQFF.

The chain's CDR3 is CASSVAPAGLTGELFF. The DNA of the CDR3 is TGTGCCAGCAGCGTAGCCCCTGCAGGGCTCACCGGGGAGCTGTTTTTT. V gene TRBV9 combines with J gene TRBJ2-2, with D tentatively TRBD1 (5 bases). Trimming took 0 bases from V and 4 from J, leaving 13 bases between them. This CDR3 has 16 amino acids. Germline V CDR1 and CDR2: SGDLS, YYNGEE. Full variable domain (rest looked up from reference TRBV9 and TRBJ2-2): DSGVTQTPKHLITATGQRVTLRCSPRSGDLSVYWYQQSLDQGLQFLIQYYNGEERAKGNILERFSAQQFPDLHSELNLSSLELGDSALYFCASSVAPAGLTGELFFGEGSRLTVL.

The J gene is TRBJ1-2, the V gene TRBV6-5, with 7 positions matching TRBD1. The CDR3 consists of 13 residues. CDR1 and CDR2 (germline): MNHEY, SVGAGI. V lost 6 bases and J lost 6; bases outside the gene matches: 7. The CDR3 is CASSRTGVDGYTF. The DNA of the CDR3 is TGTGCCAGCAGCCGTACAGGGGTGGATGGCTACACCTTC.